This T cell receptor (beta chain) was documented in a study of OX40 agonist ivuxolimab in advanced cancers. Background on the study: Ivuxolimab is an agonistic anti-OX40 (CD134) antibody, and patients were treated with it. Participants could have had prior anti-PD-1, anti-PD-L1 or anti-CTLA-4 therapy, and approximately 40% had some. The group had a mean age of about 65 years, ranged from about 20 to 79, and was around 86% male.

CDR3 length: 16 amino acids. Germline CDR1 and CDR2: KGHSH and LQKENI. V was shortened by 2 bases and J by 4 bases, with 12 bases between the two germline ends. Clones were read by immunoSEQ multiplex PCR, and TCRdb kept only the in-frame ones, dropping some. In the table there are tens of thousands of clones, about 88% of which are singletons. The receptor was derived from an adult with an advanced solid tumor such as melanoma, head and neck, liver or kidney cancer. The sequences come from CD4+ or CD8+ T cells sorted from blood, collected in a trial of the OX40 agonist ivuxolimab. The rearrangement joins TRBV18 to TRBJ1-6; D uncertain. The CDR3 reads CASSPYETHYNSPLHF. DNA for the CDR3: TGTGCCAGCTCACCATACGAGACACATTATAATTCACCCCTCCACTTT.